Shown below are 24 T cell receptor beta chains from a single sample sequenced in a study of cytomegalovirus exposure and HLA in healthy donors. This PCR relied on a set of 60 Vbeta primers and 13 Jbeta primers. Profiled with immunoSEQ multiplex PCR; TCRdb holds only in-frame clones, not every one. This table holds 70,000 to 80,000 clones, approximately 80% found once. The sequencing sample was made of PBMCs. The receptors stem from a woman aged 35 to 49 in good health and CMV-seropositive.

The chain recombines TRBV5-4 with TRBJ1-1; TRBD1 agrees at 7 bases. The CDR3 runs 15 residues. Per the germline V gene, CDR1 is SGHNT and CDR2 is YYREEE (reference sequence). Losses at the gene ends were 3 bases for V and 5 bases for J; bases not matched to a gene: 10. The CDR3: CASSYQQGRWTEAFF. CDR3 nucleotides: TGTGCCAGCAGCTATCAACAGGGGCGCTGGACTGAAGCTTTCTTT.

This clone was seen a few times. The CDR3 sequence: CASSLDRVRDTIYF. In DNA form, the CDR3 reads TGTGCCAGCAGCTTGGACAGGGTCCGCGACACCATATATTTT. The chain recombines TRBV4-2 with TRBJ1-3; 8 bases are shared with TRBD1. From germline, CDR1 is LGHNA and CDR2 YNFKEQ. The CDR3 covers 14 residues. V gave up 5 bases and J gave up 8 bases; unmatched junction bases: 8.

This chain connects TRBV30 to TRBJ2-5, with 8 nucleotides matching TRBD2. This CDR3 has 15 amino acids. Unmatched junction bases numbered 8, after V lost 2 bases and J lost 3 bases. The germline gives CDR1 GTSNPN, CDR2 SVGIG (reference sequence). The CDR3 DNA sequence: TGTGCCTGGAGTCCCCCGGGGGGGCTCGAAGAGACCCAGTACTTC. Its protein is CAWSPPGGLEETQYF.

This clone has just a few counts. The V gene is TRBV5-1, the J gene TRBJ1-1, with 7 bases fitting TRBD1. Germline-derived CDR1 and CDR2 are SGHRS and YFSETQ. The CDR3 runs to 14 residues. J gave up 6 bases and V 0 bases, and 5 bases lay outside the gene matches. The CDR3, as DNA: TGCGCCAGCAGCTTGGACAGGGGCGGACCTGAAGCTTTCTTT. Protein: CASSLDRGGPEAFF.

The chain has TRBV10-3 and TRBJ1-5; 11 bases match TRBD1. The CDR3 is 14 amino acids. Germline trimming cut 10 bases from V and 3 bases from J; bases unmatched to any gene: 5. Germline V CDR1 and CDR2: ENHRY, SYGVKD. The CDR3: CATWTGGFNQPQHF. The CDR3 coding sequence is TGTGCCACCTGGACAGGGGGCTTCAATCAGCCCCAGCATTTT.

The J gene is TRBJ2-2, the V gene TRBV11-2; 8 nucleotides agree with TRBD2. Germline V gene sequence: CDR1 SGHAT, CDR2 FQNNGV. The ends lost 0 bases at V and 7 bases at J; junction bases unmatched: 10. CDR3 length equals 17 residues. CDR3 region: CASSLDGPGGAYGELFF. The CDR3 nucleotides are TGTGCCAGCAGCTTAGATGGCCCGGGGGGGGCGTACGGGGAGCTGTTTTTT.

The chain recombines TRBV19 with TRBJ1-1, with TRBD1 identical over 8 bases. CDR1 and CDR2 (germline): LNHDA, SQIVND (reference sequence). This CDR3 spans 15 amino acids. The J segment lost 4 bases and the V segment lost 5 bases, leaving 9 bases of the junction unmatched. DNA for the CDR3: TGTGCCAGTAGTTCAACCGACAGGGGTTCCACTGAAGCTTTCTTT. Its protein is CASSSTDRGSTEAFF.

The chain uses TRBV19 and TRBJ1-3, with a tentative D call TRBD1 (5 bases). Germline loops: CDR1 LNHDA, CDR2 SQIVND (reference sequence). The CDR3 length is 14 residues. V was clipped by 6 bases and J by 8 bases, with 17 bases between them. In nucleotides, the CDR3 is TGTGCCAGTAGACAGGTTGATTCAGGAGACACCATATATTTT. Protein sequence: CASRQVDSGDTIYF.

This clone was observed a handful of times. The rearrangement uses TRBV6-6 and TRBJ2-2, with 7 bases aligning to TRBD1. The CDR3 consists of 13 residues. CDR1 MNHNY and CDR2 SVGAGI come from the germline V gene (reference sequence). V trimming: 6 bases; J trimming: 6 bases; junction bases outside the gene matches: 4. The CDR3 protein is CASSYTGAGELFF. Here the CDR3 DNA reads TGTGCCAGCAGCTACACAGGGGCCGGGGAGCTGTTTTTT.

This chain connects TRBV6-4 to TRBJ1-5, with TRBD1 as a possible D gene (5 bases). The CDR3 is 15 amino acids. The V end was cut by 3 bases, the J end by 0 bases, with 9 bases between. CDR1 and CDR2 (germline): MRHNA, SNTAGT. CDR3 DNA: TGTGCCAGCAGTGAACCAGGGATTAGCAATCAGCCCCAGCATTTT. Amino acids: CASSEPGISNQPQHF.

With respect to this clone: Different DNA sequences within this sample yield the same CDR3. The V gene is TRBV9, the J gene TRBJ2-3, with 9 positions matching TRBD2. Germline assignment: CDR1 SGDLS and CDR2 YYNGEE. Losses at the gene ends were 0 bases for V and 2 bases for J; bases not matched to a gene: 7. The CDR3 spans 17 residues. CDR3 DNA sequence: TGTGCCAGCAGCGTAGGCGGCGGGGGGGGCATCACAGATACGCAGTATTTT. This gives the protein CASSVGGGGGITDTQYF.

The chain is built from TRBV5-8 and TRBJ1-6; 8 nucleotides align to TRBD1. This CDR3 contains 14 residues. The trim removed 4 bases at V and 8 bases at J, leaving 5 bases unmatched. Germline V lookup: CDR1 SGHTS, CDR2 YDEGEE. The CDR3 nucleotides are TGTGCCAGCAGCCCGGGACAGGCGGATTCACCCCTCCACTTT. Its protein product is CASSPGQADSPLHF.

This chain joins TRBV27 and TRBJ1-2; D ambiguous. The CDR3 loop spans 16 amino acids. Germline CDR1 reads MNHEY; CDR2 reads SMNVEV (reference sequence). Trimming removed 0 bases from V and 4 bases from J, with 15 bases in between. The CDR3 DNA sequence: TGTGCCAGCAGTTTATCGATTGGGTCCCGGGGCTATGGCTACACCTTC. This gives the protein CASSLSIGSRGYGYTF.

The V call is TRBV6-5, the J call TRBJ1-4; possible D gene TRBD1, 6 bases. CDR1 and CDR2 (germline): MNHEY, SVGAGI. With 0 bases removed from V and 6 bases from J, the gap between germline ends came to 14 bases. This CDR3 is 16 amino acids long. In DNA form, the CDR3 reads TGTGCCAGCAGTTACTCGGCCAGGGGTAGTGATGAAAAACTGTTTTTT. As protein: CASSYSARGSDEKLFF.

The chain recombines TRBV6-5 with TRBJ1-4; 9 nucleotides agree with TRBD1. Germline loops: CDR1 MNHEY, CDR2 SVGAGI. The CDR3 is made up of 16 amino acids. Trimming cost V 0 bases and J 6 bases; bases outside gene matches: 5. The chain's CDR3 is CASSYSKGTGYEKLFF. CDR3 sequence (DNA): TGTGCCAGCAGTTACTCGAAAGGGACAGGGTATGAAAAACTGTTTTTT.

The gene calls are TRBV11-2 and TRBJ2-3; D may be TRBD2 (7 bases). This CDR3 is 15 amino acids long. Germline V gene data show CDR1 as SGHAT and CDR2 as FQNNGV. The ends were cut back, 5 bases at V and 6 bases at J, with 18 bases in the middle. The CDR3 loop is CASSPVRGRGDTQYF. CDR3 nucleotide sequence: TGTGCCAGCAGCCCGGTGAGGGGGAGGGGGGATACGCAGTATTTT. The full variable domain, in which reference TRBV11-2 and TRBJ2-3 provide the parts outside the CDR3, is EAGVAQSPRYKIIEKRQSVAFWCNPISGHATLYWYQQILGQGPKLLIQFQNNGVVDDSQLPKDRFSAERLKGVDSTLKIQPAKLEDSAVYLCASSPVRGRGDTQYFGPGTRLTVL.

The chain's CDR3 is CASRYYNEQFF. The DNA of the CDR3 is TGTGCCAGCAGGTATTACAATGAGCAGTTCTTC. The chain has TRBV5-6 and TRBJ2-1; D is unresolved. Germline lookup yields CDR1 SGHDT and CDR2 YYEEEE. The germline V and J ends were trimmed by 5 bases and 4 bases, with 4 bases remaining between them. This CDR3 has 11 residues.

This clone appeared many times. The chain uses TRBV4-1 and TRBJ1-4; 9 bases agree with TRBD1. Germline V gene sequence: CDR1 MGHRA, CDR2 YSYEKL. The CDR3 sequence is 15 residues long. With 2 bases clipped from V and 5 bases from J, the junction kept 3 bases outside the gene matches. CDR3 coding DNA: TGCGCCAGCAGCCAATACGGGACAGGGAATGAAAAACTGTTTTTT. It translates to CASSQYGTGNEKLFF.

The sample holds a few counts of this clone. The chain employs TRBV7-3 and TRBJ1-1; no firm D call. Germline lookup yields CDR1 SGHTA and CDR2 FQGTGA. Trimming pared 6 bases from V and 4 bases from J, leaving 18 bases between. There are 15 residues in the CDR3. The CDR3 nucleotides read TGTGCCAGCAGAATGCCGGGCGGGAGCGCCACTGAAGCTTTCTTT. Protein product: CASRMPGGSATEAFF.

The CDR3 here is CASSLVGDFNQPQHF. DNA for the CDR3: TGTGCCAGCAGCTTGGTCGGGGATTTTAATCAGCCCCAGCATTTT. This rearrangement joins TRBV5-6 to TRBJ1-5, with D unclear. The CDR3 totals 15 residues. Germline CDR1 SGHDT, CDR2 YYEEEE. The V and J ends lost 0 bases and 4 bases respectively, with 11 bases between them. Combining the CDR3 with reference TRBV5-6 and TRBJ1-5 gives the whole variable domain DAGVTQSPTHLIKTRGQQVTLRCSPKSGHDTVSWYQQALGQGPQFIFQYYEEEERQRGNFPDRFSGHQFPNYSSELNVNALLLGDSALYLCASSLVGDFNQPQHFGDGTRLSIL.

The J gene is TRBJ1-5, the V gene TRBV28; a possible D gene is TRBD1 (6 bases). Germline CDR1 MDHEN, CDR2 SYDVKM. V lost 5 bases, J lost 7 bases, and 15 bases lay in between. CDR3 length: 14 amino acids. CDR3 residues: CASSPTGYGQPQHF. The CDR3 DNA sequence: TGTGCCAGCAGTCCTACAGGGTACGGGCAGCCCCAGCATTTT. The full variable domain, in which reference TRBV28 and TRBJ1-5 provide the parts outside the CDR3, is DVKVTQSSRYLVKRTGEKVFLECVQDMDHENMFWYRQDPGLGLRLIYFSYDVKMKEKGDIPEGYSVSREKKERFSLILESASTNQTSMYLCASSPTGYGQPQHFGDGTRLSIL.

The J gene is TRBJ1-4, the V gene TRBV27; 8 bases map to TRBD1. V was pared by 4 bases and J by 6 bases, with 7 bases of the junction left unmatched. This CDR3 has 15 amino acids. Germline-derived CDR1 and CDR2 are MNHEY and SMNVEV (reference sequence). The CDR3 DNA is TGTGCCAGCAGTTACAGGGGGTTGCGATATGAAAAACTGTTTTTT. Protein product: CASSYRGLRYEKLFF. Drawing the rest from reference TRBV27 and TRBJ1-4, the complete variable domain is EAQVTQNPRYLITVTGKKLTVTCSQNMNHEYMSWYRQDPGLGLRQIYYSMNVEVTDKGDVPEGYKVSRKEKRNFPLILESPSPNQTSLYFCASSYRGLRYEKLFFGSGTQLSVL.

The chain carries TRBV7-9 and TRBJ2-1, with TRBD1 matching over 9 bases. Germline assignment: CDR1 SEHNR and CDR2 FQNEAQ (reference sequence). This CDR3 is built from 13 residues. With 6 bases clipped from V and 5 bases from J, the junction kept 2 bases outside the gene matches. In DNA, the CDR3 is TGTGCCAGCAGGTGGACAGGGGACAATGAGCAGTTCTTC. Encoded protein: CASRWTGDNEQFF.

The gene calls are TRBV18 and TRBJ2-3, with D hard to call. The CDR3 sequence is 13 residues long. Trimming took 4 bases from V and 0 from J, leaving 5 bases between them. Germline V gives CDR1 KGHSH, CDR2 LQKENI. This chain's CDR3 is CASSRGSTDTQYF. The CDR3 bases are TGTGCCAGCTCACGAGGAAGCACAGATACGCAGTATTTT.